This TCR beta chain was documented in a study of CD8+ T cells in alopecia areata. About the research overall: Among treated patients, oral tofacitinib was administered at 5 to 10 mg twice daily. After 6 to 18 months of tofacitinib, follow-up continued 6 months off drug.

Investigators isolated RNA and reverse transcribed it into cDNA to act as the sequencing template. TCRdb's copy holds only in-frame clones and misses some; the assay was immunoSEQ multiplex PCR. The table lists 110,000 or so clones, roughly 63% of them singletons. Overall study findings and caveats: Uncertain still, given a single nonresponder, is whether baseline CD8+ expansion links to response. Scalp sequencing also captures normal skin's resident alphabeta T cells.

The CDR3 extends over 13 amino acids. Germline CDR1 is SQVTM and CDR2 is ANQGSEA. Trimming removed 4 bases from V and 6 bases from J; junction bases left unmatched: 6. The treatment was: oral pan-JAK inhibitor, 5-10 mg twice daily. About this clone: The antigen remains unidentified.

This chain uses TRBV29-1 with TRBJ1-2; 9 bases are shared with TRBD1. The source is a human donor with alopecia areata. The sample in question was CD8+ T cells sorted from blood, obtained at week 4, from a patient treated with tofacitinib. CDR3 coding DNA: TGCAGCGTTGCGGGACAGGGTTTTGATGGCTACACCTTC. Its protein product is CSVAGQGFDGYTF.